This T cell receptor beta chain originates from a study of vaccination and CD4 T cells after COVID-19. Looking at the study overall: With a range of 35 to 161, the median interval from diagnosis to drawing post-COVID samples was 101 days. Overlapping spike peptides of SARS-CoV-2, HCoV-NL63, HCoV-OC43 and HCoV-229E stimulated the cells. Study-level findings and limits: Early post-infection timepoints were missing, and relatively few convalescent patients were studied.

The Oncomine TCR Beta short-read assay sequenced DNA from cultured CD4+ T cells. Investigators obtained genomic DNA by extraction from cultured CD4+ T cells. TCRdb reprocessed the PCR reads with MiXCR, giving one entry per CDR3 protein. Among roughly 20,000 distinct CDR3 sequences listed, about 73% were seen once. This CDR3 has 15 residues. CDR1 and CDR2 from the germline V gene are LNHDA and SQIVND (reference sequence). Deletions cut 9 bases from V and 4 bases from J, with 19 bases between. As concerns this clonotype: The antigen is not known.

Indicated treatment: approximately 11-day PBMC culture with coronavirus spike peptide pools or control peptides (ViraFEST assay). The sample taken for sequencing was CD4+ T cells from blood, cultured in vitro. This TCR was sampled from a human donor who had recovered from COVID-19. The gene calls are TRBV19 and TRBJ2-4; D might be TRBD2 (6 bases). This chain's CDR3 is CASQGRRDPKNIQYF. The CDR3 bases are TGTGCCAGCCAAGGGCGGAGGGACCCAAAAAACATTCAGTACTTC. Supplemented by reference TRBV19 and TRBJ2-4, the full variable domain reads DGGITQSPKYLFRKEGQNVTLSCEQNLNHDAMYWYRQDPGQGLRLIYYSQIVNDFQKGDIAEGYSVSREKKESFPLTVTSAQKNPTAFYLCASQGRRDPKNIQYFGAGTRLSVL.